Here is one TCR beta chain with its context. This entry is derived from a study of T cells in Graves' hyperthyroidism and ophthalmopathy. Study-wide context: At initial diagnosis, before any treatment had begun, peripheral blood was obtained.

From approximately 9.5 ml of fresh peripheral blood, PBMCs were isolated. Amplification targeted TCR beta CDR3 regions from RNA transcripts. Using the HTBI primer set, a first-round RT-PCR was run on the TCR CDR3. TCRdb independently ran MiXCR on the multiplex PCR reads; one entry per CDR3 protein. The table lists 270,000 or so distinct CDR3 sequences, about 16% of them singletons. The V gene's germline CDR1 is MNHNS and CDR2 SASEGT. With 6 bases clipped from V and 3 bases from J, the junction kept 4 bases outside the gene matches. This CDR3 contains 13 residues. V is TRBV6-1 and J is TRBJ1-2, with TRBD1 matching over 7 bases. The sample taken for sequencing was blood. This TCR derives from a woman between 45 and 65 years old with Graves' hyperthyroidism that later progressed to Graves' ophthalmopathy. CDR3 sequence: CASRRGTDYGYTF. DNA of the CDR3: TGTGCCAGCAGACGGGGGACAGACTATGGCTACACCTTC.